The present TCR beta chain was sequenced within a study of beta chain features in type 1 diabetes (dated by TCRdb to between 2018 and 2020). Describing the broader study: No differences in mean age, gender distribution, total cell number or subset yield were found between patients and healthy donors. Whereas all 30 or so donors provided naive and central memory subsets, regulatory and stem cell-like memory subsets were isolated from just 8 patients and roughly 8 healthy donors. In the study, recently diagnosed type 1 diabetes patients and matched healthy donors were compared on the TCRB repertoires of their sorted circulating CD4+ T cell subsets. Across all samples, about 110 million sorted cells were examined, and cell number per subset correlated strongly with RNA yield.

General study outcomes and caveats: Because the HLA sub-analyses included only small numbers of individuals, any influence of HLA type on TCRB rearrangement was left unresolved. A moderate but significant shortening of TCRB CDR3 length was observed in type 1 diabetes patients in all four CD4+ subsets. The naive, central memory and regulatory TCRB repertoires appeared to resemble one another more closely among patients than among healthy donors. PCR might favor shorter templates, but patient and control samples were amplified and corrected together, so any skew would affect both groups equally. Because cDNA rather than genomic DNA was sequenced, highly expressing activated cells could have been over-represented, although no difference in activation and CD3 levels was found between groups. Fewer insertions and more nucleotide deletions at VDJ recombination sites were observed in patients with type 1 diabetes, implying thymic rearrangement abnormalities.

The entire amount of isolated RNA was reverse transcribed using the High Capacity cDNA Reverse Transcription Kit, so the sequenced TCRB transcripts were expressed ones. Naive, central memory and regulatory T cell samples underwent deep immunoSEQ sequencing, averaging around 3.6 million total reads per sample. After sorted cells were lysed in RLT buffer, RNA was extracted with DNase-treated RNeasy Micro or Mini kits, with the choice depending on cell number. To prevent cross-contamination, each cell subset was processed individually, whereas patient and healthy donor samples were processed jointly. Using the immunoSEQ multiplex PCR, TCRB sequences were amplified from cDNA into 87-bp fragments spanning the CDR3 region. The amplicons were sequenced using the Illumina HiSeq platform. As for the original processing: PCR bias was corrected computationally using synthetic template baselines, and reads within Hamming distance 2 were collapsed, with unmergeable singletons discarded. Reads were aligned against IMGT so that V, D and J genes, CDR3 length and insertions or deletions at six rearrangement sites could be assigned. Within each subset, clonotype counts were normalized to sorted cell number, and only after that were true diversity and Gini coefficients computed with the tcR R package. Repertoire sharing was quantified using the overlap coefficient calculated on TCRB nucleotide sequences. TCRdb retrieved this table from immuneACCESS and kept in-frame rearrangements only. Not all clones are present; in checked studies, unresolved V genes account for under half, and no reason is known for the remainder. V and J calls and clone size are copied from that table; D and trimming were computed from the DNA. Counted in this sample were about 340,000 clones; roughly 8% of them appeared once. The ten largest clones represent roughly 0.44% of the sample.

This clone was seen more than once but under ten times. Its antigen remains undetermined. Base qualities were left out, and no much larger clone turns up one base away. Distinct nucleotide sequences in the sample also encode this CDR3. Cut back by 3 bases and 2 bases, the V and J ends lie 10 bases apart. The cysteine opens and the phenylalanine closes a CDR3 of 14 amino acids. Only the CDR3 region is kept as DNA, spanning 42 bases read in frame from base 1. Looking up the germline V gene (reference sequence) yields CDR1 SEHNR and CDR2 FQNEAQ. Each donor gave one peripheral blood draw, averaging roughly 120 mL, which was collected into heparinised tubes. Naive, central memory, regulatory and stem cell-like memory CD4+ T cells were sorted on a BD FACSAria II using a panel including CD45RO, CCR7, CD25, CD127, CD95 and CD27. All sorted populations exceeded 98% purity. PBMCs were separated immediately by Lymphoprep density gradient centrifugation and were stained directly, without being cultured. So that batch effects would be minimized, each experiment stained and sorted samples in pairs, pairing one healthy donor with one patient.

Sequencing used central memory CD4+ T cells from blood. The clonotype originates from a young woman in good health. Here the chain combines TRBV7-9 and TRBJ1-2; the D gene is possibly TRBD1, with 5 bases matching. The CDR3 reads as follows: CASSLVSGNYGYTF. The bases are TGTGCCAGCAGCTTGGTTTCAGGGAACTATGGCTACACCTTC.